The 8 T cell receptor beta chains listed next were all sequenced from one sample in a study of blood T cell repertoires in COVID-19. Assay: immunoSEQ multiplex PCR; the TCRdb copy retains only in-frame clones and omits some. The sample has 300,000 to 450,000 clones; roughly 87% are singletons. Sequenced material: peripheral blood. The receptors were gathered from a woman aged 60-70 years with COVID-19, enrolled during active disease.

CDR3 amino acids: CASSYTGQLPAEYF. The CDR3 nucleotides are TGTGCCAGCAGTTACACCGGACAGCTCCCGGCGGAGTACTTC. The chain uses TRBV6-2 or TRBV6-3 and TRBJ2-7; a weak D match, TRBD1 (6 bases). Trimming removed 2 bases at V and 11 bases at J, with 19 bases between. This CDR3 region has 14 residues. The germline gives CDR1 MNHEY, CDR2 SVGEGT.

The CDR3 sequence is CASSFAEGVNGYTF. As DNA, the CDR3 is TGCGCCAGCAGCTTTGCGGAGGGAGTTAATGGCTACACCTTC. V usage is TRBV5-1 and J usage is TRBJ1-2; D not resolved. V shed 2 bases and J shed 6 bases, with 14 bases lying between them. Per the germline V gene, CDR1 is SGHRS and CDR2 is YFSETQ. This CDR3 has 14 residues. Full variable domain (remainder filled in from reference TRBV5-1 and TRBJ1-2): KAGVTQTPRYLIKTRGQQVTLSCSPISGHRSVSWYQQTPGQGLQFLFEYFSETQRNKGNFPGRFSGRQFSNSRSEMNVSTLELGDSALYLCASSFAEGVNGYTFGSGTRLTVV.

This chain links TRBV5-4 with TRBJ2-1, with 9 bases matching TRBD2. Germline V gives CDR1 SGHNT, CDR2 YYREEE (reference sequence). The V and J ends lost 1 base and 7 bases, in that order; junction bases with no gene match: 6. The CDR3 has 15 residues. Here the CDR3 DNA reads TGTGCCAGCAGCTTGTCTGCGGGGGGGCCGAATGAGCAGTTCTTC. Its protein is CASSLSAGGPNEQFF.

This rearrangement joins TRBV23-1 to TRBJ1-4; TRBD1 might be the D (6 bases). TRBV23-1 carries the ORF label, with uncertain function. This CDR3 has 16 amino acids. V dropped 4 bases and J dropped 8 bases, with 20 bases sitting between them. The CDR3 nucleotides are TGCGCCAGCAGTCTTCCTGGGGACAATAGGAGGGAAAAACTGTTTTTT. Protein sequence: CASSLPGDNRREKLFF.

This chain joins TRBV24-1 and TRBJ1-4; 8 bases match TRBD1. In germline, CDR1 is KGHDR, CDR2 SFDVKD. CDR3 length: 21 amino acids. V trimming: 5 bases; J trimming: 2 bases; junction bases outside the gene matches: 21. CDR3 in amino acids: CATSARRGDRDRPGTNEKLFF. CDR3 sequence (DNA): TGTGCCACCAGTGCAAGACGGGGCGACAGGGACAGGCCGGGGACTAATGAAAAACTGTTTTTT.

V and J are TRBV5-1 and TRBJ2-7, with 13 bases that match TRBD2. Germline V lookup: CDR1 SGHRS, CDR2 YFSETQ. V lost 3 bases, J lost 4 bases, and 10 bases stayed unmatched. This CDR3 contains 17 residues. CDR3 DNA sequence: TGCGCCAGCAGCTCGGGACTAGCGGGGCCTCCGGGGTACGAGCAGTACTTC. Amino acids: CASSSGLAGPPGYEQYF.

Notes on this clone: The junction does not match germline at one end; this may be a read error. The genes are TRBV7-7 and TRBJ1-1; 9 bases map to TRBD1. Germline V CDR1 and CDR2: SSHAT, FNYEAQ (reference sequence). CDR3 size: 19 residues. The CDR3 DNA is TGTGCTAGCAGCTTAGTCTCCGGGACAGGGCTTGAGATGAACACTGAAGCTTTCTTT. It yields the protein CASSLVSGTGLEMNTEAFF.

Comment on this clone: The junction departs from the called germline gene at one end, perhaps through a read error. The chain carries TRBV27 and TRBJ2-3, with unresolved D. The CDR3 extends over 19 amino acids. CDR1 is MNHEY and CDR2 is SMNVEV in the germline V gene (reference sequence). The CDR3 DNA sequence: TGTGACAGCAGTTTAGGCCCCCTATGGAGAGAGCCATACACAGATACGCAGTATTTT. This codes for CDSSLGPLWREPYTDTQYF.